The text below deals with one T cell receptor (beta chain). Its recognized antigen is unknown. No base qualities exist here, and no much larger clone lies one base off it. The library was built by means of the immunoSEQ multiplex PCR assay. Rearranged TCR beta chain sequences were amplified with the hsTCRB Kit following the manufacturer's protocol. An Illumina MiSeq was used to sequence the TCRB libraries. The authors' analysis ran thus. The proprietary platform of the kit vendor was used for demultiplexing, trimming and gene mapping. The immuneACCESS repertoire file appears here via TCRdb, limited to in-frame rearrangements. These files lack a portion of the clones; in checked studies, under half of the deficit traces to unresolved V genes, and the cause of the others is not known. The V and J calls and clone size are taken from that table; D and trimming were inferred from the DNA. Counted in this sample were about 67,000 clones; approximately 84% of them appeared once. The top ten constitute roughly 14% of the sample.

This sample was taken from a study of a mutant IDH1 vaccine in newly diagnosed glioma (dated by TCRdb to the early 2020s). About the study as a whole: Patients received eight vaccinations in weeks 1, 3, 5, 7, 11, 15, 19 and 23, corresponding to visits V03 through V10. Vaccination was initiated 4-6 weeks after radiotherapy alone, or concurrently with temozolomide cycles in the chemotherapy-containing groups. The roughly 33 treated patients were roughly 62% male and around 40% female, with a mean age of roughly 40 years. Before enrollment, most patients had been given radiochemotherapy with temozolomide as standard therapy, while the rest had received either radiotherapy alone or temozolomide alone. Six visits were used for peripheral blood collection: V03 (baseline), V05, V07, V10, V12 and V13. For exploratory analyses, longitudinal TCRB deep sequencing was carried out in about two dozen treated patients wherever samples were available.

General study outcomes and caveats: No apparent relationship was observed between pseudoprogression and alterations in the top peripheral T cell clonotypes detected by TCRB sequencing. Availability determined which PBMC samples were chosen for TCRB deep sequencing. Across multiple MHC alleles, vaccine-induced immune responses were seen in around 93% of patients. According to the authors, sample limitations meant that analyses of patient blood samples could not be reproduced.

The CDR3 numbers 14 residues from cysteine through phenylalanine. Just the 42-base CDR3 DNA is kept, in frame starting at base 1. CDR1 and CDR2 are drawn from the germline V gene (reference sequence): GTSNPN, SVGIG. Trimming leaves V shorter by 7 bases and J shorter by 6 bases, with the junction holding 11 bases beyond the gene matches. Per the publication, the time point label means: week 23, last vaccination. Each vaccine dose, consisting of 300 ug of a 20-mer mutant IDH1 peptide in Montanide, was administered subcutaneously with topical imiquimod. Donors had newly diagnosed WHO grade 3 or 4 IDH1-mutant astrocytomas with loss of nuclear ATRX. The samples were drawn from NOA16, a multicentre, single-arm, open-label phase I trial in Germany that tested a mutant IDH1 peptide vaccine in humans for the first time. Genomic DNA for TCRB sequencing was extracted from EDTA blood using the DNeasy Blood and Tissue Kit.

The specimen comprised PBMCs, sampled from a glioma patient whose treatment included an IDH1 peptide vaccine. The sequence was obtained from a man younger than 35 with glioma. In this chain, TRBV30 is recombined with TRBJ2-1; the central 8 bases match TRBD2. The DNA sequence reads TGTGCCTCCTACACAGCGGGAGCGGGCAATGAGCAGTTCTTC. The translation is CASYTAGAGNEQFF.